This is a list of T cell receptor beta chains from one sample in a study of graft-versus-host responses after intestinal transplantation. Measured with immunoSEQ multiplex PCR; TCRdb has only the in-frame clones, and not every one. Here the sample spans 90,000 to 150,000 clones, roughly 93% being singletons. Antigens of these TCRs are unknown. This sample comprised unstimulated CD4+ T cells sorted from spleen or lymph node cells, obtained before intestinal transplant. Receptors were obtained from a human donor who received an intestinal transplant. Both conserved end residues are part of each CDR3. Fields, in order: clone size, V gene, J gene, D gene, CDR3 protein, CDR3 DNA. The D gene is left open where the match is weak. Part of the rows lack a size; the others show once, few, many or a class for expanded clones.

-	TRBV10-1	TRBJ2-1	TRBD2	CASSDPSGSHNEQFF	TGCGCCAGCAGTGATCCTAGCGGGAGCCACAATGAGCAGTTCTTC
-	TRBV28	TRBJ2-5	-	CASSPPSSQARRETQYF	TGTGCCAGCAGCCCCCCTAGTTCCCAAGCGAGAAGAGAGACCCAGTACTTC
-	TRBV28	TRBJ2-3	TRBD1	CASSLAGGTQYF	TGTGCCAGCAGTTTGGCAGGGGGTACGCAGTATTTT
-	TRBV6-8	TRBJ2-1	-	CALLPGLNEQFF	TGTGCCCTACTTCCGGGGCTCAATGAGCAGTTCTTC
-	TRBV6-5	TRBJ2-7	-	CASSYYRVAYEQYF	TGTGCCAGCAGTTATTACAGGGTTGCCTACGAGCAGTACTTC
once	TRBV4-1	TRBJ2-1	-	CASSPGTGHTYNEQFF	TGCGCCAGCAGTCCGGGGACGGGACACACCTACAATGAGCAGTTCTTC
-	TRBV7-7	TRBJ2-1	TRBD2	CASSPLSGRASYNEQFF	TGTGCTAGCAGCCCCCTAAGCGGGAGGGCTTCCTACAATGAGCAGTTCTTC
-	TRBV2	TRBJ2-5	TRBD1	CASRQGGSQYF	TGTGCCAGCAGACAGGGGGGCTCTCAGTACTTC
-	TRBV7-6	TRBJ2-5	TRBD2	CASSLWSSGRWETQYF	TGTGCCAGCAGCTTATGGTCTAGCGGGAGGTGGGAGACCCAGTACTTC
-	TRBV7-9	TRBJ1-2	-	CASSPYGVGGYTF	TGTGCCAGCAGCCCTTACGGAGTGGGAGGCTACACCTTC
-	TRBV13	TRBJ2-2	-	CASSPYPPGSNTGELFF	TGTGCCAGCAGCCCATATCCACCGGGATCGAACACCGGGGAGCTGTTTTTT
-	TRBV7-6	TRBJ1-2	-	CASSLSRGQFLDYGYTF	TGTGCCAGCAGCTTGTCGAGGGGCCAATTTCTCGACTATGGCTACACCTTC
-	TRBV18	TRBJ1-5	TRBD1	CASSPSAGGTRGAQHF	TGTGCCAGCTCACCATCGGCAGGGGGGACGCGGGGGGCCCAGCATTTT
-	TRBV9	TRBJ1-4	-	CASSVGPTNEKLFF	TGTGCCAGCAGCGTAGGCCCAACTAATGAAAAACTGTTTTTT
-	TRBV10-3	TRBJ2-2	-	CAINGGMNTGELFF	TGTGCCATCAACGGCGGGATGAACACCGGGGAGCTGTTTTTT
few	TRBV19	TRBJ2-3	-	CASSYRGTDTQYF	TGTGCCAGTAGTTACCGGGGTACAGATACGCAGTATTTT
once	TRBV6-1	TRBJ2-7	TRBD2	CASRTSVTEQYF	TGTGCCAGCAGGACTAGCGTAACCGAGCAGTACTTC
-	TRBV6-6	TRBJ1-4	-	CASTREGEKLFF	TGTGCCAGCACTAGGGAGGGTGAAAAACTGTTTTTT
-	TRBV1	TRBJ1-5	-	CTSRTRAGRDRISFSNQPQHF	TGCACCAGCAGAACCAGAGCGGGGCGGGACAGGATATCTTTTAGCAATCAGCCCCAGCATTTT
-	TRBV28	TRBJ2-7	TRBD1	CASSRTGSREQYF	TGTGCCAGCAGCCGGACAGGGTCACGCGAGCAGTACTTC
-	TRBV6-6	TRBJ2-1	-	CASSHLMGAPYEQFF	TGTGCCAGCAGTCACTTGATGGGGGCCCCGTATGAGCAGTTCTTC
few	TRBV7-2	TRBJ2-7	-	CASSLNRGGEQYF	TGTGCCAGCAGCTTAAACCGTGGTGGCGAGCAGTACTTC
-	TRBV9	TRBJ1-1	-	CASSQSLQGPSPEAFF	TGTGCCAGCAGCCAATCACTACAGGGACCTTCCCCTGAAGCTTTCTTT
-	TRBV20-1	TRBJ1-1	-	CSATIRVAFF	TGCAGTGCTACTATCAGGGTAGCTTTCTTT
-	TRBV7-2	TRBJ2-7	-	CASSLASVVPYEQYF	TGTGCCAGCAGCTTAGCGAGCGTCGTCCCCTACGAGCAGTACTTC
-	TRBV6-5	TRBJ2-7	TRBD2	CASRPSGSSYEQYF	TGTGCCAGCAGACCTAGCGGGAGTTCCTACGAGCAGTACTTC
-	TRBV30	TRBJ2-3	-	CAWSSGLSGFTDTQYF	TGTGCCTGGAGTTCCGGACTCAGCGGGTTCACAGATACGCAGTATTTT
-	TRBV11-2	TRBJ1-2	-	CASSLATRQDGYTF	TGTGCCAGCAGCTTAGCCACCCGACAGGATGGCTACACCTTC
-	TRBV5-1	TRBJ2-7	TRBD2	CASHPRGDLAGVPNSYEQYF	TGCGCCAGTCACCCTAGGGGGGACCTAGCGGGAGTCCCAAACTCCTACGAGCAGTACTTC
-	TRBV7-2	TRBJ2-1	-	CASSSRPLLTYNEQFF	TGTGCCAGCAGCTCTCGACCGCTCCTGACCTACAATGAGCAGTTCTTC
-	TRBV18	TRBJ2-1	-	CASSPKGAGSYNEQFF	TGTGCCAGCTCACCCAAGGGCGCGGGGTCCTACAATGAGCAGTTCTTC